A single T cell receptor (beta chain) is shown here with its context. Its antigen is currently unknown. Here immunoSEQ multiplex PCR was the method, and the copy in TCRdb shows in-frame clones only, minus some. The sample carries 4,000 to 5,500 clones, over 65% recorded once. Germline assignment: CDR1 LGHNA and CDR2 YNFKEQ. This CDR3 contains 15 residues. Trimming at V came to 1 base and at J to 3 bases, leaving 2 bases not matched to a gene. This sample is drawn from a study of CD8 T cell repertoires and HIV-1 epitope variants. Overall study context: Separate from the cultures, 1M uncultured T cells served as baseline. Findings of the study overall: No clonotypes responded to the TAALDMSHF plasma variant; roughly five recognized KF9, one HW9.

The genes are TRBV4-2 and TRBJ1-1; 10 bases agree with TRBD1. This TCR derives from a male donor with HIV. The specimen was cultured CD8+ T cells derived from PBMCs. CDR3 loop: CASSQGQGADTEAFF. DNA for the CDR3: TGTGCCAGCAGCCAAGGACAGGGGGCCGACACTGAAGCTTTCTTT.